This TCR beta chain is from a study of T cell responses to AZD1222 COVID-19 vaccine. Study findings and constraints: Spike-specific TCRs gained breadth and depth after people received two AZD1222 doses.

Produced via immunoSEQ multiplex PCR; TCRdb's table is partial and in-frame only. The sample carries roughly 150,000 clones, 75% to 90% recorded once. With regard to this clone: What it recognizes is unknown.

This CDR3 has 11 amino acids. Trimming removed 6 bases from V and 5 bases from J, with 6 bases in between. Material: peripheral blood, obtained on day 0 of AZD1222 vaccination. This sequence was found in an adult in good health. The genes are TRBV12-3 or TRBV12-4 and TRBJ2-3; D remains unclear. The CDR3 sequence is CASSNVDTQYF. The CDR3 DNA sequence: TGTGCCAGCAGCAACGTAGATACGCAGTATTTT.